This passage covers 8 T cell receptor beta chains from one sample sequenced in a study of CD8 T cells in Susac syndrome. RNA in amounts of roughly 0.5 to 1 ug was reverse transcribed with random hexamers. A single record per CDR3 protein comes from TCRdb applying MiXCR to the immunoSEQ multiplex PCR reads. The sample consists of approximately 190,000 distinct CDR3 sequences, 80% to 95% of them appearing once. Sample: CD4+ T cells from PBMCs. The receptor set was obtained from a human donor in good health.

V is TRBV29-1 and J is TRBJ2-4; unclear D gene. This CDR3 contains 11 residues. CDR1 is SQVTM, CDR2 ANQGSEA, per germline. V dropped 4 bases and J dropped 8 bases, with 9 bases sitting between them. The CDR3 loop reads CSVVRVDIQYF. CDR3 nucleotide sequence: TGCAGCGTTGTAAGGGTGGACATTCAGTACTTC.

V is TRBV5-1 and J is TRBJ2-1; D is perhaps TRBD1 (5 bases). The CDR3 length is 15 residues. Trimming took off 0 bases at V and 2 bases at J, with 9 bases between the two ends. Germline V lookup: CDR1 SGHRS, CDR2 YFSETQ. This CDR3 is CASSLEGRAYNEQFF. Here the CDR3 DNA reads TGCGCCAGCAGCTTGGAAGGCAGGGCCTACAATGAGCAGTTCTTC.

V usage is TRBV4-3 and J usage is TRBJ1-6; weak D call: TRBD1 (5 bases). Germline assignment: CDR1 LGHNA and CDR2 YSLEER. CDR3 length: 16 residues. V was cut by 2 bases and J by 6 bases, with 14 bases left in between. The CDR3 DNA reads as TGCGCCAGCAGCCAAATACAGGACGGGGGTAATTCACCCCTCCACTTT. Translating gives CASSQIQDGGNSPLHF.

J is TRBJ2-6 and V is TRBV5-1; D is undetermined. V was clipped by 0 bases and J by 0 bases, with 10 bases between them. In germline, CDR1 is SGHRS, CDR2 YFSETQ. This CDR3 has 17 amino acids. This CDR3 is CASSLVPASSGANVLTF. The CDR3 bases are TGCGCCAGCAGCTTGGTCCCAGCGAGCTCTGGGGCCAACGTCCTGACTTTC.

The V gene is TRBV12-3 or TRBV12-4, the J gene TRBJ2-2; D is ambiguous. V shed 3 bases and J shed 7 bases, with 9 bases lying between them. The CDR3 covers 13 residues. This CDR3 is CASSFANLGELFF. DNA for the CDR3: TGTGCCAGCAGTTTTGCCAACCTCGGGGAGCTGTTTTTT.

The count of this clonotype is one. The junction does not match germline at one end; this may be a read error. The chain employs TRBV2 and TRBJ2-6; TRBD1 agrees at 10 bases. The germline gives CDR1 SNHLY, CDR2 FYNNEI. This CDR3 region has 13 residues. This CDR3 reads CAGQGPGANVPTF. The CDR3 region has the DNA TGTGCGGGACAGGGGCCAGGGGCCAACGTCCCGACTTTC.

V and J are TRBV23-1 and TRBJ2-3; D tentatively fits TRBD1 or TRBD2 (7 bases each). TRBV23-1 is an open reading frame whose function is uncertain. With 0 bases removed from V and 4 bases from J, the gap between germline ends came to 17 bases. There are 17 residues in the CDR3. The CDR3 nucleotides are TGCGCCAGCAGTCAATCAGGGCAGGGGGGGGTAGCAGATACGCAGTATTTT. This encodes CASSQSGQGGVADTQYF.

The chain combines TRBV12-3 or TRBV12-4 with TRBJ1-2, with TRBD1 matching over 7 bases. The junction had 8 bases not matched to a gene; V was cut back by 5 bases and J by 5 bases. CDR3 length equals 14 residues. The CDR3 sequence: CASSPASTGYGYTF. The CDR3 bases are TGTGCCAGCAGTCCGGCTTCGACAGGGTATGGCTACACCTTC.